The 30 T cell receptor beta chains given below trace back to one sample, sequenced in a study of blood T cell repertoires in COVID-19. Clones were read by immunoSEQ multiplex PCR, and TCRdb kept only the in-frame ones, dropping some. Here the sample spans under 300,000 clones, 88% being singletons. Input material: PBMCs or T cells enriched from blood (not recorded which). The receptor set was obtained from a woman aged 55 to 70 in a cohort exposed to, infected with or recovered from COVID-19 (not recorded which).

This clone was seen a handful of times. The chain recombines TRBV25-1 with TRBJ2-3; TRBD1 matches at 8 bases. The CDR3 sequence is 13 residues long. Trimming at V came to 8 bases and at J to 6 bases, leaving 7 bases not matched to a gene. Germline lookup yields CDR1 MGHDK and CDR2 SYGVNS. In nucleotides, the CDR3 is TGTGCCAGCCTTCGGACAGGGAGGGATACGCAGTATTTT. Encoded protein: CASLRTGRDTQYF.

The CDR3 region has the DNA TGTGCCAGCAGCCGATTTAGCGGAAGTAGCTCCTACGAGCAGTACTTC. Translating gives CASSRFSGSSSYEQYF. This chain uses TRBV28 with TRBJ2-7; D is perhaps TRBD2 (6 bases). This CDR3 comprises 16 residues. CDR1 is MDHEN, CDR2 SYDVKM, per germline. With 6 bases removed from V and 0 bases from J, the gap between germline ends came to 18 bases.

The chain carries TRBV10-2 and TRBJ1-2; D is uncertain. The CDR3 contains 14 residues. The V gene's germline CDR1 is WSHSY and CDR2 SAAADI. V was shortened by 3 bases and J by 8 bases, with 16 bases between the two germline ends. DNA for the CDR3: TGCGCCAGCAGTGACCCCGGGAAGATCTGGGGCTACACCTTC. Protein product: CASSDPGKIWGYTF.

The rearrangement joins TRBV19 to TRBJ1-1, with 7 positions matching TRBD1. Germline lookup yields CDR1 LNHDA and CDR2 SQIVND (reference sequence). The CDR3 totals 11 residues. V gave up 4 bases and J gave up 9 bases; unmatched junction bases: 2. CDR3 in DNA: TGTGCCAGTAGTACGGGACAGAAAGCTTTCTTT. This translates into CASSTGQKAFF.

The CDR3 nucleotides are TGTGCCAGCAGTTACCGGGGACAGGGGAGTGAAAAACTGTTTTTT. Its translation is CASSYRGQGSEKLFF. V and J are TRBV6-2 or TRBV6-3 and TRBJ1-4; 10 nucleotides match TRBD1. With V trimmed by 2 bases and J by 7 bases, 4 bases remained unmatched. The V gene's germline CDR1 is MNHEY and CDR2 SVGEGT. The CDR3 covers 15 residues.

A single count supports this clone. The chain has TRBV5-4 and TRBJ1-2, with 7 nucleotides matching TRBD1. The CDR3 length is 16 residues. J was trimmed by 1 base and V by 3 bases; bases with no gene match: 9. Germline V lookup: CDR1 SGHNT, CDR2 YYREEE (reference sequence). The CDR3 loop is CASSSGQAGVNYGYTF. The CDR3 nucleotides are TGTGCCAGCAGCTCCGGACAGGCTGGGGTTAACTATGGCTACACCTTC.

The chain is built from TRBV9 and TRBJ2-3; D is uncertain. Per the germline V gene, CDR1 is SGDLS and CDR2 is YYNGEE. The CDR3 is 15 residues long. V was shortened by 4 bases and J by 0 bases, with 12 bases between the two germline ends. CDR3 bases: TGTGCCAGCAGCCCCCGTCCCTCTAGCACAGATACGCAGTATTTT. It translates to CASSPRPSSTDTQYF.

The rearrangement joins TRBV4-1 to TRBJ2-3, with 14 bases lining up with TRBD2. The trim removed 3 bases at V and 4 bases at J, leaving 0 bases unmatched. There are 15 residues in the CDR3. Germline loops: CDR1 MGHRA, CDR2 YSYEKL. As DNA, the CDR3 is TGCGCCAGCAGCCAGGGACTAGCGGGAGCAGATACGCAGTATTTT. Translation: CASSQGLAGADTQYF.

The rearrangement joins TRBV4-3 to TRBJ1-6; weak D call: TRBD1 (5 bases). The CDR3 is 14 amino acids. V was trimmed by 0 bases and J by 7 bases, leaving 7 bases between them. The V gene's germline CDR1 is LGHNA and CDR2 YSLEER. The CDR3 sequence is CASSQDTGNSPLHF. The CDR3, as DNA: TGCGCCAGCAGCCAAGATACAGGCAATTCACCCCTCCACTTT.

This rearrangement joins TRBV4-2 to TRBJ1-1; TRBD1 agrees at 12 bases. In germline, CDR1 is LGHNA, CDR2 YNFKEQ. The CDR3 contains 21 residues. Germline trimming cut 0 bases from V and 1 base from J; bases unmatched to any gene: 15. The CDR3: CASSQDTIRGTGGRGNTEAFF. CDR3 nucleotide sequence: TGTGCCAGCAGCCAAGACACCATTAGAGGGACAGGGGGCCGGGGGAACACTGAAGCTTTCTTT.

The chain recombines TRBV24-1 with TRBJ2-3, with 9 bases fitting TRBD1. Germline loops: CDR1 KGHDR, CDR2 SFDVKD. The CDR3 runs 17 residues. J lost 0 bases, V lost 3 bases, and 6 bases had no gene match. The CDR3 region is CATSDMSGTGSTDTQYF. The CDR3, as DNA: TGTGCCACCAGTGATATGTCGGGGACAGGGAGCACAGATACGCAGTATTTT.

The chain combines TRBV30 with TRBJ1-3; 9 nucleotides agree with TRBD1. CDR1 and CDR2 from the germline V gene are GTSNPN and SVGIG (reference sequence). The junction had 7 bases not matched to a gene; V was cut back by 2 bases and J by 5 bases. This CDR3 comprises 15 residues. The CDR3 region has the DNA TGTGCCTGGAGTCTACCGACAGGGGGAAGAAACACCATATATTTT. It encodes CAWSLPTGGRNTIYF.

This clone was seen only once. The V gene is TRBV5-1, the J gene TRBJ1-1; D gene unclear. Trimming left V 5 bases short and J 1 base short, with 12 bases between. The germline CDR1 and CDR2 sequences are SGHRS and YFSETQ. CDR3 length equals 14 residues. The CDR3: CASSPGNTNTEAFF. CDR3 in DNA: TGCGCCAGCAGTCCCGGGAACACGAACACTGAAGCTTTCTTT.

The J gene is TRBJ2-5, the V gene TRBV10-3, with D perhaps TRBD1 (5 bases). Trimming removed 0 bases at V and 1 base at J, with 12 bases between. Germline values: CDR1 ENHRY, CDR2 SYGVKD. CDR3 length: 16 amino acids. The CDR3 region has the DNA TGTGCCATCAGTGAGTCGGAGACAGATCCCCAAGAGACCCAGTACTTC. As protein: CAISESETDPQETQYF.

The chain joins TRBV11-2 to TRBJ1-1, with D perhaps matching TRBD1 (5 bases). CDR1 is SGHAT and CDR2 is FQNNGV in the germline V gene. The CDR3 has 15 residues. V was cut by 0 bases and J by 10 bases, with 18 bases left in between. The CDR3, as DNA: TGTGCCAGCAGCTTAGAAGGGCGGGGGGTAAGCGGAGCTTTCTTT. Residues: CASSLEGRGVSGAFF.

The V gene is TRBV4-1, the J gene TRBJ2-7, with 9 nucleotides matching TRBD1. V lost 3 bases, J lost 3 bases, and 6 bases stayed unmatched. The CDR3 consists of 15 residues. Looked up from germline, CDR1 is MGHRA and CDR2 is YSYEKL. Here the CDR3 DNA reads TGCGCCAGCAGCCACCCGGGACAGGGTATCTACGAGCAGTACTTC. Its protein is CASSHPGQGIYEQYF.

CDR3 nucleotide sequence: TGTGCCAGCAGTGACAGCGCCGAAAAACTGTTTTTT. Protein sequence: CASSDSAEKLFF. The J gene is TRBJ1-4, the V gene TRBV2, with D unclear. CDR1 is SNHLY and CDR2 is FYNNEI in the germline V gene. Trimming cost V 3 bases and J 8 bases, with 7 bases left between them. The CDR3 has 12 residues.

CDR3: CASSHLEGAHNEQFF. CDR3 DNA sequence: TGTGCCAGCAGCCATCTTGAGGGAGCCCACAATGAGCAGTTCTTC. The V gene is TRBV3-1 (or the pseudogene TRBV3-2), the J gene TRBJ2-1, with D perhaps matching TRBD2 (5 bases). The germline CDR1 and CDR2 sequences are LGHDT and YNNKEL (reference sequence). This CDR3 is built from 15 residues. With 3 bases removed from V and 5 bases from J, the gap between germline ends came to 14 bases.

The chain employs TRBV9 and TRBJ2-7; the D gene is possibly TRBD2 (6 bases). Trimming removed 2 bases from V and 7 bases from J, with 19 bases in between. The CDR3 is 15 residues long. CDR1 is SGDLS, CDR2 YYNGEE, per germline. The CDR3 coding sequence is TGTGCCAGCAGCGTCCTCGGGACGGACGGGAGTGAGCAGTACTTC. It translates to CASSVLGTDGSEQYF. Full variable domain (missing parts from reference TRBV9 and TRBJ2-7): DSGVTQTPKHLITATGQRVTLRCSPRSGDLSVYWYQQSLDQGLQFLIQYYNGEERAKGNILERFSAQQFPDLHSELNLSSLELGDSALYFCASSVLGTDGSEQYFGPGTRLTVT.

The CDR3 here is CASSQGHAETEAFF. Here the CDR3 DNA reads TGCGCCAGCAGCCAGGGACACGCGGAAACTGAAGCTTTCTTT. The rearrangement uses TRBV5-1 and TRBJ1-1, with D perhaps matching TRBD1 (6 bases). The CDR3 is 14 residues long. The germline V gene has CDR1 SGHRS and CDR2 YFSETQ. V shed 4 bases and J shed 5 bases, with 15 bases lying between them.

V gene TRBV28 combines with J gene TRBJ2-7, with TRBD1 matching 9 bases. The CDR3 covers 15 residues. Germline CDR1 is MDHEN and CDR2 is SYDVKM. With 7 bases clipped from V and 6 bases from J, the junction kept 13 bases outside the gene matches. CDR3 nucleotide sequence: TGTGCCAGCACCATAGGGGGACAGGGATCGGGCGAGCAGTACTTC. This gives the protein CASTIGGQGSGEQYF.

This clone was detected ten times or more. J is TRBJ2-5 and V is TRBV10-3; a weak D match, TRBD1 (6 bases). V dropped 4 bases and J dropped 3 bases, with 12 bases sitting between them. Germline V gene data show CDR1 as ENHRY and CDR2 as SYGVKD. This CDR3 is built from 14 residues. CDR3 DNA sequence: TGTGCCATCAGTGCGGGGCAGGGGAAAGAGACCCAGTACTTC. It codes for CAISAGQGKETQYF.

The rearrangement uses TRBV4-2 and TRBJ1-4; D remains unclear. Trimming left V 0 bases short and J 1 base short, with 6 bases between. The CDR3 sequence is 15 residues long. Germline CDR1 and CDR2: LGHNA and YNFKEQ. The DNA for the CDR3 is TGTGCCAGCAGCCAAGATCCTCGAACTAATGAAAAACTGTTTTTT. This codes for CASSQDPRTNEKLFF.

This sequence joins TRBV5-6 and TRBJ1-1, with 7 bases matching TRBD1. The CDR3 extends over 17 amino acids. The ends lost 0 bases at V and 1 base at J; junction bases unmatched: 9. CDR1 and CDR2 from the germline V gene are SGHDT and YYEEEE. CDR3 residues: CASSLVNQGGWNTEAFF. Written as DNA, the CDR3 is TGTGCCAGCAGCTTGGTTAATCAAGGGGGCTGGAACACTGAAGCTTTCTTT.

This clone was detected only once. CDR3 protein: CATSRQNGGTEAFF. CDR3 coding DNA: TGTGCCACCAGCAGACAAAACGGGGGGACTGAAGCTTTCTTT. The rearrangement uses TRBV15 and TRBJ1-1; D is possibly TRBD1 (5 bases). The germline gives CDR1 LNHNV, CDR2 YYDKDF (reference sequence). Between the trimmed V and J ends, which lost 2 bases and 5 bases, there was a span of 12 bases. The CDR3 loop spans 14 amino acids.

The chain combines TRBV28 with TRBJ2-1; 14 nucleotides agree with TRBD2. The CDR3 runs 17 residues. The ends lost 6 bases at V and 1 base at J; junction bases unmatched: 5. The germline CDR1 and CDR2 sequences are MDHEN and SYDVKM. The CDR3 is CASRGLAGARSYNEQFF. As DNA, the CDR3 is TGTGCCAGCAGGGGACTAGCGGGAGCCCGATCCTACAATGAGCAGTTCTTC.

A single count supports this clone. This rearrangement joins TRBV18 to TRBJ2-7, with TRBD1 matching 9 bases. The junction had 9 bases not matched to a gene; V was cut back by 6 bases and J by 6 bases. CDR3 length: 14 residues. CDR1 KGHSH and CDR2 LQKENI come from the germline V gene. CDR3 in amino acids: CASSQSGTGIEQYF. The CDR3 nucleotides are TGTGCCAGCTCCCAGAGCGGGACAGGGATCGAGCAGTACTTC.

Details on this clone: This sample includes further DNA sequences coding for the same CDR3. The genes are TRBV5-1 and TRBJ2-5; TRBD2 agrees at 7 bases. This CDR3 region has 13 residues. Germline CDR1 reads SGHRS; CDR2 reads YFSETQ. V was clipped by 0 bases and J by 4 bases; unmatched bases: 0. The CDR3 here is CASSLAGGETQYF. CDR3 sequence (DNA): TGCGCCAGCAGCTTGGCGGGGGGAGAGACCCAGTACTTC.

The CDR3, as DNA: TGTGCCAGCTCAAGAAGACAGGGAACGTTAAACACAGATACGCAGTATTTT. It encodes CASSRRQGTLNTDTQYF. The V call is TRBV18, the J call TRBJ2-3; 7 nucleotides align to TRBD1. Unmatched junction bases numbered 13, after V lost 5 bases and J lost 2 bases. The CDR3 is made up of 17 amino acids. Germline CDR1 is KGHSH and CDR2 is LQKENI.

CDR3 sequence: CASSLTPGLAGEDNEQYF. CDR3 bases: TGTGCCAGCAGCTTGACGCCGGGACTAGCGGGAGAAGATAACGAGCAGTACTTC. The chain combines TRBV7-2 with TRBJ2-7; 14 bases align to TRBD2. Germline V lookup: CDR1 SGHTA, CDR2 FQGNSA. The length of the CDR3 is 18 residues. V lost 3 bases to trimming and J lost 5 bases; unmatched junction nucleotides: 12.